This entry is about one TCR beta chain. The ends were cut back, 5 bases at V and 7 bases at J, with 9 bases in the middle. The CDR3 covers 12 residues. Germline V lookup: CDR1 PRHDT, CDR2 FYEKMQ (reference sequence). TCRdb's table, derived via immunoSEQ multiplex PCR, lists solely in-frame clones and lacks some. The top ten hold approximately 3% of the sample, which has around 150,000 clones, approximately 81% seen once. The source of the sample is a study of blood T cell repertoires in COVID-19. Study-level information: Samples representing acute and convalescent COVID-19 were sourced from the United States, Italy and Spain. Nucleic acid was either cDNA or gDNA, and it came from T cells, B-cell-depleted T cells, or PBMCs.

This sequence joins TRBV13 and TRBJ2-1; D possibly corresponds to TRBD2 (5 bases). The clonotype comes from a human donor with acute or convalescent COVID-19. The donor label of this sample is uncertain. The sequenced material came from peripheral blood. Here the CDR3 DNA reads TGTGCCAGCAGCCTTAGGACTAATGAGCAGTTCTTC. Residues: CASSLRTNEQFF.